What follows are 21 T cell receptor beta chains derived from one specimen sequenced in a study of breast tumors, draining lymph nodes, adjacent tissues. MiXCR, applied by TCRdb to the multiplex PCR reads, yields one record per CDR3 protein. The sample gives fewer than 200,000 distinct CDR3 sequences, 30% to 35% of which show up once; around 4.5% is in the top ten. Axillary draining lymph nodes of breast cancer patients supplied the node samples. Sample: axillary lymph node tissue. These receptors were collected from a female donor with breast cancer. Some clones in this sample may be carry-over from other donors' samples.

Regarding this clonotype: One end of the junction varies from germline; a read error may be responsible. CDR3 DNA sequence: TGCAGTGCTAGAGATGCCCTGGCCACAGCTACGCAGTATTTT. Translation gives CSARDALATATQYF. The chain has TRBV20-1 and TRBJ2-3; unclear D gene. The CDR3 is 14 amino acids. Germline V lookup: CDR1 DFQATT, CDR2 SNEGSKA (reference sequence).

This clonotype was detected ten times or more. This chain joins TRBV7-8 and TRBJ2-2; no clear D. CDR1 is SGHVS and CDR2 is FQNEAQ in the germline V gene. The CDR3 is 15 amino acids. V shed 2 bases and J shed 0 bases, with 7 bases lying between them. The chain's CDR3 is CASSLTRSNTGELFF. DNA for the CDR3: TGTGCCAGCAGCTTAACGCGGTCGAACACCGGGGAGCTGTTTTTT.

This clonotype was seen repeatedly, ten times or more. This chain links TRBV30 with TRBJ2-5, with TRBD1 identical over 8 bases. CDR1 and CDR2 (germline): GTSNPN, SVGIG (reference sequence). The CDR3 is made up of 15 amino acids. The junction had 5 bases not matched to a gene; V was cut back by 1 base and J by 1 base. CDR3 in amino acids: CAWSAGTGIQETQYF. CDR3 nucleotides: TGTGCCTGGAGTGCGGGGACAGGCATCCAAGAGACCCAGTACTTC.

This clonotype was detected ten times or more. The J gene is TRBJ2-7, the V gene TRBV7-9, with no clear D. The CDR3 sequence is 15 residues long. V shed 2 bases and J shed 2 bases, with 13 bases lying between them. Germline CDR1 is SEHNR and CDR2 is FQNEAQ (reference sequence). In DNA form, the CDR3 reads TGTGCCAGCAGCTTAATGATCAGCGAGGCCTACGAGCAGTACTTC. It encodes CASSLMISEAYEQYF.

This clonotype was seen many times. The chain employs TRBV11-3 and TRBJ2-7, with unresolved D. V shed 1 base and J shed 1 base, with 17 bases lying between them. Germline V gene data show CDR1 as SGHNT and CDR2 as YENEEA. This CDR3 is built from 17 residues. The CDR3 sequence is CASSLGLAQSTSYEQYF. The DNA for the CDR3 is TGTGCCAGCAGCTTAGGGTTAGCACAGAGCACTTCCTACGAGCAGTACTTC.

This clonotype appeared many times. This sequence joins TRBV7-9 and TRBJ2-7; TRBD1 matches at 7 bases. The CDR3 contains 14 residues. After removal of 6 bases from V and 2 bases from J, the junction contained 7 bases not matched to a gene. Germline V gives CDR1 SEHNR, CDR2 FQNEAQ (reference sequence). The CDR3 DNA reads TGTGCCAGCAGATACGGGACAGACGCCTACGAGCAGTACTTC. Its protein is CASRYGTDAYEQYF. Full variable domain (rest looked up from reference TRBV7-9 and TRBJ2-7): DTGVSQNPRHKITKRGQNVTFRCDPISEHNRLYWYRQTLGQGPEFLTYFQNEAQLEKSRLLSDRFSAERPKGSFSTLEIQRTEQGDSAMYLCASRYGTDAYEQYFGPGTRLTVT.

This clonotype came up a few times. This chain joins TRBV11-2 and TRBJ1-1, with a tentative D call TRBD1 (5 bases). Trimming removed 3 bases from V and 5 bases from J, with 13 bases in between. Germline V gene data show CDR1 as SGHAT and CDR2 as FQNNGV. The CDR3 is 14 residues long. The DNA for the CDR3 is TGTGCCAGCAGCTTTGCAGGGCCACGGACTGAAGCTTTCTTT. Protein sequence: CASSFAGPRTEAFF.

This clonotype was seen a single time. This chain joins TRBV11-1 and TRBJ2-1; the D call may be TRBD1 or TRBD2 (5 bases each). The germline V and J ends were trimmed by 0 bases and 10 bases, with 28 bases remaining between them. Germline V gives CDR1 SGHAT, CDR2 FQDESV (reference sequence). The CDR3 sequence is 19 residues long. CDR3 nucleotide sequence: TGTGCCAGCAGCTTAGCGCTTGACTGGGGGTCCCCCATCCCCAGGGAGCAGTTCTTC. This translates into CASSLALDWGSPIPREQFF.

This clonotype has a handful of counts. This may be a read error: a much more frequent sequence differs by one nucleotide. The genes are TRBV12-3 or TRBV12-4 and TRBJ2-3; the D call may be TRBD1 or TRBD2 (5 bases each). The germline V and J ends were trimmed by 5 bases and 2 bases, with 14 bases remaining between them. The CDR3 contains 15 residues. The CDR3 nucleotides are TGTGCCAGCAGTATCCCGGGACGGCACACAGATACGCAGTATTTT. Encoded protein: CASSIPGRHTDTQYF.

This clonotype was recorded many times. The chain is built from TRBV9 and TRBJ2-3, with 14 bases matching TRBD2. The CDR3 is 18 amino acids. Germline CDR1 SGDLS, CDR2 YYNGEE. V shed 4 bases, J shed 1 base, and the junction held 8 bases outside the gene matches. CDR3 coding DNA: TGTGCCAGCAGCCCGGGGACTAGCGGGAGTTCGGGCACAGATACGCAGTATTTT. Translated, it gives CASSPGTSGSSGTDTQYF.

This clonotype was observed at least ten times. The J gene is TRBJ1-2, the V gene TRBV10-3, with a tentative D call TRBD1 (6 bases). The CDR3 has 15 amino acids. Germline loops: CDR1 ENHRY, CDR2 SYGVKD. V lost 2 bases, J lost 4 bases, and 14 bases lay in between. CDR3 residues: CAISEGGLSGYGYTF. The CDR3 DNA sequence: TGTGCCATCAGTGAGGGGGGGCTTTCAGGCTATGGCTACACCTTC.

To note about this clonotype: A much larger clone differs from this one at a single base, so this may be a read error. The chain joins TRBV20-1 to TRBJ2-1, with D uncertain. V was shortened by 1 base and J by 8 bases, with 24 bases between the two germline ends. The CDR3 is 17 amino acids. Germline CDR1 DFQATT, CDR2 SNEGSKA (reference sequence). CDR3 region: CSARGGLNRSPLDEQFF. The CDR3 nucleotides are TGCAGTGCTAGAGGTGGGCTAAATCGGTCCCCTTTAGATGAGCAGTTCTTC.

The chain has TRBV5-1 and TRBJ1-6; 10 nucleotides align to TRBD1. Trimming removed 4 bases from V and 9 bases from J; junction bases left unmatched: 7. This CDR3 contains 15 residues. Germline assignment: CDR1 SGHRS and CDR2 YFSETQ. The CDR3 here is CASSPGGQGGSPLHF. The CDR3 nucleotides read TGCGCCAGCAGCCCTGGTGGACAGGGGGGTTCACCCCTCCACTTT.

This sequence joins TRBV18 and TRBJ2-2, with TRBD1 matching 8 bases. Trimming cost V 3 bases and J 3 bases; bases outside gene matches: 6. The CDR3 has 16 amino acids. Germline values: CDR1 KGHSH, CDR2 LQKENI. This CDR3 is CASSPETGDYTGELFF. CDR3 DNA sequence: TGTGCCAGCTCACCGGAGACAGGGGATTACACCGGGGAGCTGTTTTTT.

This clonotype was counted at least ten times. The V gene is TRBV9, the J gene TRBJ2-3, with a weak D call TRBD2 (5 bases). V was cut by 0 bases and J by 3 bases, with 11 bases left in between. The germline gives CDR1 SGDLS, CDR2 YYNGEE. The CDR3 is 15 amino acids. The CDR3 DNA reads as TGTGCCAGCAGCGTAGCGGGGAATCCTACAGATACGCAGTATTTT. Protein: CASSVAGNPTDTQYF.

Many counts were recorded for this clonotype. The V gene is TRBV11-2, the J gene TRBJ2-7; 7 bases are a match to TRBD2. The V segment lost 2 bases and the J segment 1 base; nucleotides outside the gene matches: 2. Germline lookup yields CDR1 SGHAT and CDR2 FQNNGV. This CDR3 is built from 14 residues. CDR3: CASSLPGLSYEQYF. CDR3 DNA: TGTGCCAGCAGCTTACCGGGACTATCCTACGAGCAGTACTTC.

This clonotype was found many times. CDR3 protein: CASSVGLAGGQDEQFF. The CDR3 DNA follows: TGTGCCAGCAGCGTAGGGCTAGCGGGGGGGCAAGATGAGCAGTTCTTC. The chain employs TRBV9 and TRBJ2-1; 12 bases map to TRBD2. V dropped 0 bases and J dropped 8; count of bases not matched to a gene: 6. In germline, CDR1 is SGDLS, CDR2 YYNGEE. The CDR3 is 16 residues long.

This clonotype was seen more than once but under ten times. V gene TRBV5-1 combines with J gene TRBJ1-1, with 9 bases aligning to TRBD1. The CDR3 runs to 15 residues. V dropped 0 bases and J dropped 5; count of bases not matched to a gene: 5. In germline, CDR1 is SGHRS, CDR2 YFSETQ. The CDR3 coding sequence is TGCGCCAGCAGCTTGGGGGACAGGGAGGATACTGAAGCTTTCTTT. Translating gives CASSLGDREDTEAFF.

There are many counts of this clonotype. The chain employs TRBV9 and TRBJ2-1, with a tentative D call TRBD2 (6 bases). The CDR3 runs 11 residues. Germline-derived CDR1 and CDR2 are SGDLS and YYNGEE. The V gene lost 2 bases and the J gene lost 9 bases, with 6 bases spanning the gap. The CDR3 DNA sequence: TGTGCCAGCAGCGTCGGGGGTGAGCAGTTCTTC. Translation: CASSVGGEQFF. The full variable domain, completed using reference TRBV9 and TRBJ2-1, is DSGVTQTPKHLITATGQRVTLRCSPRSGDLSVYWYQQSLDQGLQFLIQYYNGEERAKGNILERFSAQQFPDLHSELNLSSLELGDSALYFCASSVGGEQFFGPGTRLTVL.

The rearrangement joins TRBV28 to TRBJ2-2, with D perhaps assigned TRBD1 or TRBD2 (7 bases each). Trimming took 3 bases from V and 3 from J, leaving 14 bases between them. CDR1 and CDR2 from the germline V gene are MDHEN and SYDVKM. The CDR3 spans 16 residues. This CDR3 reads CASSFRPGGDTGELFF. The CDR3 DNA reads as TGTGCCAGCAGTTTTCGGCCAGGGGGGGACACCGGGGAGCTGTTTTTT.

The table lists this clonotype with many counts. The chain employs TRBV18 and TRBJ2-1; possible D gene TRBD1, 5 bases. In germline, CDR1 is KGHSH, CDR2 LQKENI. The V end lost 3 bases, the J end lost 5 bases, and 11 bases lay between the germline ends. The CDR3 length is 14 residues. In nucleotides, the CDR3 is TGTGCCAGCTCACCTTGGACATCCGACAATGAGCAGTTCTTC. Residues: CASSPWTSDNEQFF.